Below, 22 T cell receptor beta chains from the same sample are listed, as sequenced in a study of blood T cell repertoires in COVID-19 (dated by TCRdb to 2020 to 2021). Library method: the immunoSEQ multiplex PCR assay. In its TCRdb copy, this immuneACCESS table keeps in-frame sequences only and misses some clones. Where compared with another copy, unresolved V genes explain less than half of these, and the others have no known cause. Here the sample has about 140,000 clones; roughly 84% occur a single time. The ten largest clones capture roughly 4.8% of the sample. The material sequenced was peripheral blood. The receptors originated from a human donor in a cohort sampled during active COVID-19.

This clone was recorded only once. The V and J genes are TRBV15 and TRBJ1-1; 9 bases match TRBD1. The ends lost 3 bases at V and 1 base at J; junction bases unmatched: 3. Germline V gene lookup returns CDR1 LNHNV and CDR2 YYDKDF (reference sequence). The CDR3 is 15 amino acids. The chain's CDR3 is CATSSGTGPNTEAFF. The CDR3 DNA reads as TGTGCCACCAGCAGCGGGACAGGGCCGAACACTGAAGCTTTCTTT.

CDR3 in DNA: TGTGCCAGCAGTTCCCCGATGGACTTTCGAGGCTACACCTTC. The encoded protein is CASSSPMDFRGYTF. V gene TRBV25-1 combines with J gene TRBJ1-2; no definite D call. The germline V gene encodes CDR1 MGHDK and CDR2 SYGVNS. The V end lost 5 bases, the J end lost 8 bases, and 18 bases lay between the germline ends. CDR3 length: 14 residues.

The V gene is TRBV3-1 (or the pseudogene TRBV3-2), the J gene TRBJ1-1; D unclear. The germline V gene has CDR1 LGHDT and CDR2 YNNKEL (reference sequence). The CDR3 contains 14 residues. Trimming removed 0 bases from V and 1 base from J, with 6 bases in between. This CDR3 is CASSQEGRNTEAFF. For the CDR3, the DNA is TGTGCCAGCAGCCAAGAGGGCCGGAACACTGAAGCTTTCTTT.

The genes are TRBV7-3 and TRBJ2-7, with 7 bases that match TRBD2. The CDR3 has 15 residues. Trimming took 0 bases from V and 4 from J; bases not matched to a gene: 6. The germline CDR1 and CDR2 sequences are SGHTA and FQGTGA. The CDR3, as DNA: TGTGCCAGCAGCTTAACGGCGGGAGATTCTTACGAGCAGTACGTC. Translation: CASSLTAGDSYEQYV.

The chain is built from TRBV9 and TRBJ2-1; TRBD2 aligns across 10 bases. There are 15 residues in the CDR3. After removal of 0 bases from V and 10 bases from J, the junction contained 7 bases not matched to a gene. Per the germline V gene, CDR1 is SGDLS and CDR2 is YYNGEE. The CDR3 nucleotides are TGTGCCAGCAGCGTAGTTACTAGCGGGAATGGAGAGCAGTTCTTC. It translates to CASSVVTSGNGEQFF.

The chain is built from TRBV19 and TRBJ2-2; 7 bases match TRBD1. V trimming: 4 bases; J trimming: 1 base; junction bases outside the gene matches: 3. This CDR3 is 15 amino acids long. CDR1 LNHDA and CDR2 SQIVND come from the germline V gene (reference sequence). The CDR3 DNA sequence: TGTGCCAGTAGTACGACAGGGTTGAACACCGGGGAGCTGTTTTTT. Translation gives CASSTTGLNTGELFF.

This chain uses TRBV19 with TRBJ1-2; TRBD1 matches at 8 bases. This CDR3 is 14 amino acids long. CDR1 and CDR2 from the germline V gene are LNHDA and SQIVND (reference sequence). V lost 5 bases to trimming and J lost 0 bases; unmatched junction nucleotides: 2. The CDR3 loop reads CASSPGGPNYGYTF. Written as DNA, the CDR3 is TGTGCCAGTAGTCCAGGGGGCCCTAACTATGGCTACACCTTC.

J is TRBJ1-3 and V is TRBV5-1, with 9 bases identical to TRBD1. Germline-derived CDR1 and CDR2 are SGHRS and YFSETQ. The V and J ends lost 4 bases and 0 bases, in that order; junction bases with no gene match: 5. The CDR3 extends over 16 amino acids. The CDR3 DNA sequence: TGCGCCAGCAGCGAGACAGGGGGGATCTCTGGAAACACCATATATTTT. Protein product: CASSETGGISGNTIYF. Together with reference TRBV5-1 and TRBJ1-3, the CDR3 gives the full variable domain: KAGVTQTPRYLIKTRGQQVTLSCSPISGHRSVSWYQQTPGQGLQFLFEYFSETQRNKGNFPGRFSGRQFSNSRSEMNVSTLELGDSALYLCASSETGGISGNTIYFGEGSWLTVV.

The rearrangement links TRBV14 to TRBJ1-4; D not resolved. The CDR3 length is 14 residues. Germline V gene sequence: CDR1 SGHDN, CDR2 FVKESK. V gave up 4 bases and J gave up 4 bases, with 10 bases separating them. In DNA form, the CDR3 reads TGTGCCAGCAGCCCGACCGGGATTAATGAAAAACTGTTTTTT. Translating gives CASSPTGINEKLFF.

V gene TRBV18 combines with J gene TRBJ1-1, with a tentative D call TRBD1 (5 bases). The V end lost 1 base, the J end lost 4 bases, and 13 bases lay between the germline ends. The CDR3 is 15 residues long. In germline, CDR1 is KGHSH, CDR2 LQKENI. The CDR3: CASSPRQGAGTEAFF. For the CDR3, the DNA is TGTGCCAGCTCACCACGTCAAGGGGCAGGCACTGAAGCTTTCTTT.

The chain employs TRBV5-1 and TRBJ2-7; 9 positions match TRBD1. Trimming removed 9 bases from V and 4 bases from J; junction bases left unmatched: 11. This CDR3 comprises 14 residues. Germline-derived CDR1 and CDR2 are SGHRS and YFSETQ. The CDR3 reads CATKPGQGCYEQYV. CDR3 coding DNA: TGCGCCACCAAACCGGGACAGGGTTGTTACGAGCAGTACGTC.

The rearrangement joins TRBV25-1 to TRBJ1-4; D is undetermined. Per the germline V gene, CDR1 is MGHDK and CDR2 is SYGVNS. The CDR3 sequence is 13 residues long. The germline V and J ends were trimmed by 2 bases and 8 bases, with 9 bases remaining between them. The CDR3, as DNA: TGTGCCAGCAGTGAACAAGGAGACGAAAAACTGTTTTTT. Its translation: CASSEQGDEKLFF. The full variable domain, completed using reference TRBV25-1 and TRBJ1-4, is EADIYQTPRYLVIGTGKKITLECSQTMGHDKMYWYQQDPGMELHLIHYSYGVNSTEKGDLSSESTVSRIRTEHFPLTLESARPSHTSQYLCASSEQGDEKLFFGSGTQLSVL.

This chain links TRBV4-1 with TRBJ1-1, with D possibly TRBD1 on 5 matching bases. Germline V CDR1 and CDR2: MGHRA, YSYEKL. The CDR3 loop spans 16 amino acids. V was trimmed by 5 bases and J by 2 bases, leaving 18 bases between them. CDR3 in amino acids: CASSAQPTEQNTEAFF. In DNA form, the CDR3 reads TGCGCCAGCAGCGCCCAACCGACAGAGCAAAACACTGAAGCTTTCTTT.

The chain recombines TRBV3-1 (or the pseudogene TRBV3-2) with TRBJ2-7; 10 nucleotides line up with TRBD2. Germline assignment: CDR1 LGHDT and CDR2 YNNKEL (reference sequence). The CDR3 totals 14 residues. Unmatched junction bases numbered 5, after V lost 2 bases and J lost 7 bases. For the CDR3, the DNA is TGTGCCAGCAGCCAACTAGCGGGGGCGGGTGAGCAGTACTTC. Amino acids: CASSQLAGAGEQYF.

The V gene is TRBV7-2, the J gene TRBJ2-1, with 8 bases lining up with TRBD1. This CDR3 comprises 13 residues. From germline, CDR1 is SGHTA and CDR2 FQGNSA. J lost 5 bases, V lost 4 bases, and 1 base had no gene match. Written as DNA, the CDR3 is TGTGCCAGCAGCTCGGACAGGGACAATGAGCAGTTCTTC. Its translation: CASSSDRDNEQFF.

The V call is TRBV11-2, the J call TRBJ2-7; 9 nucleotides match TRBD2. The CDR3 extends over 13 amino acids. Germline V gives CDR1 SGHAT, CDR2 FQNNGV. Germline trimming cut 6 bases from V and 2 bases from J; bases unmatched to any gene: 2. In nucleotides, the CDR3 is TGTGCCAGCAGAATAGCGGGGGCCTACGAGCAGTACTTC. Its protein product is CASRIAGAYEQYF.

As for this clone: Other DNA sequences in the sample encode the same CDR3. The chain uses TRBV15 and TRBJ1-5, with 8 bases fitting TRBD1. The ends lost 2 bases at V and 2 bases at J; junction bases unmatched: 2. Germline CDR1 and CDR2: LNHNV and YYDKDF (reference sequence). The CDR3 totals 15 residues. The CDR3 nucleotides are TGTGCCACCAGCAGATCGGACAGGGGCAATCAGCCCCAGCATTTT. Translated, it gives CATSRSDRGNQPQHF.

This clone was seen more than once but under ten times. The genes are TRBV3-1 (or the pseudogene TRBV3-2) and TRBJ2-2; D is perhaps TRBD1 (6 bases). Trimming removed 1 base from V and 3 bases from J, with 15 bases in between. This CDR3 has 17 residues. The germline gives CDR1 LGHDT, CDR2 YNNKEL (reference sequence). The CDR3 protein is CASSQVLGARHTGELFF. The CDR3 DNA follows: TGTGCCAGCAGCCAAGTGTTGGGGGCCCGACACACCGGGGAGCTGTTTTTT.

This chain connects TRBV28 to TRBJ1-1, with 8 bases matching TRBD1. CDR1 and CDR2 from the germline V gene are MDHEN and SYDVKM. V was pared by 6 bases and J by 8 bases, with 11 bases of the junction left unmatched. This CDR3 contains 14 residues. DNA of the CDR3: TGTGCCAGCAGGCAAGGGGCGGACAGGGACGAAGCTTTCTTT. This gives the protein CASRQGADRDEAFF.

The chain carries TRBV14 and TRBJ2-1; 8 nucleotides agree with TRBD2. The CDR3 totals 18 residues. Germline V gene sequence: CDR1 SGHDN, CDR2 FVKESK. The junction had 11 bases not matched to a gene; V was cut back by 4 bases and J by 0 bases. CDR3 residues: CASSLQTSGYYSYNEQFF. The CDR3 DNA is TGTGCCAGCAGCCTACAAACTAGCGGATATTACTCCTACAATGAGCAGTTCTTC.

In its sample, this clone was seen once. The V call is TRBV7-8, the J call TRBJ2-1, with 12 bases matching TRBD2. This CDR3 has 15 residues. J lost 7 bases, V lost 3 bases, and 4 bases had no gene match. Germline V lookup: CDR1 SGHVS, CDR2 FQNEAQ. CDR3 bases: TGTGCCAGCAGCTTGCCAGGACTAGCGGGGAATGAGCAGTTCTTC. It translates to CASSLPGLAGNEQFF.

The chain combines TRBV5-5 with TRBJ1-6; perhaps TRBD1 as D (5 bases). Germline assignment: CDR1 SGHKS and CDR2 YYEKEE (reference sequence). This CDR3 is built from 15 residues. V dropped 0 bases and J dropped 5 bases, with 9 bases sitting between them. Written as DNA, the CDR3 is TGTGCCAGCAGCTTGGAACAGGCAGATAATTCACCCCTCCACTTT. Translation: CASSLEQADNSPLHF.